The 29 T cell receptor beta chains presented below share a single source sample, sequenced in a study of cytomegalovirus exposure and HLA in healthy donors. The PCR ran on 60 Vbeta and 13 Jbeta primers. Clones were sequenced by immunoSEQ multiplex PCR, and TCRdb holds only the in-frame ones, with some missing. The sample consists of 150,000 or so clones, around a tenth of them appearing once. Sequencing was done on a sample of PBMCs. These receptor sequences come from a man in his fifties in good health and CMV-seronegative.

This chain links TRBV5-6 with TRBJ2-2, with D possibly being TRBD2 (6 bases). Germline V gene lookup returns CDR1 SGHDT and CDR2 YYEEEE. The CDR3 has 16 residues. V was clipped by 4 bases and J by 1 base, with 14 bases between them. The chain's CDR3 is CASSPLGAGNTGELFF. In nucleotides, the CDR3 is TGTGCCAGCAGCCCCTTGGGAGCGGGGAACACCGGGGAGCTGTTTTTT.

The table lists this clone with a few counts. This rearrangement joins TRBV6-4 to TRBJ1-5; possibly TRBD1 for D (6 bases). V gave up 6 bases and J gave up 4 bases, with 19 bases separating them. The CDR3 runs 16 residues. Germline values: CDR1 MRHNA, CDR2 SNTAGT. CDR3 bases: TGTGCCAGCAGAATGGGGGCCGACACGTCTAATCAGCCCCAGCATTTT. As protein: CASRMGADTSNQPQHF.

This clone was detected a few times. The chain combines TRBV4-1 with TRBJ2-7; D not certain. Trimming cost V 1 base and J 0 bases, with 10 bases left between them. There are 15 residues in the CDR3. The V gene's germline CDR1 is MGHRA and CDR2 YSYEKL. CDR3 loop: CASSQAPVSSYEQYF. CDR3 nucleotides: TGCGCCAGCAGCCAAGCCCCGGTAAGCTCCTACGAGCAGTACTTC.

As DNA, the CDR3 is TGTGCCAGCAGCGTAGCTAGGGAACTAGGTCCTGAGCAGTTCTTC. Its translation: CASSVARELGPEQFF. The chain recombines TRBV9 with TRBJ2-1; TRBD2 might be the D (5 bases). CDR3 length: 15 amino acids. CDR1 is SGDLS and CDR2 is YYNGEE in the germline V gene. V lost 0 bases and J 9 bases, leaving 16 bases between the germline ends. The full variable domain, rest sourced from reference TRBV9 and TRBJ2-1, is DSGVTQTPKHLITATGQRVTLRCSPRSGDLSVYWYQQSLDQGLQFLIQYYNGEERAKGNILERFSAQQFPDLHSELNLSSLELGDSALYFCASSVARELGPEQFFGPGTRLTVL.

This clone was recorded a few times. The V call is TRBV5-1, the J call TRBJ2-3, with 9 positions matching TRBD1. J lost 2 bases, V lost 4 bases, and 11 bases had no gene match. This CDR3 has 17 amino acids. The germline gives CDR1 SGHRS, CDR2 YFSETQ. In DNA, the CDR3 is TGCGCCAGCAGCAGCGGACCGGGACAGGGAGACACAGATACGCAGTATTTT. It translates to CASSSGPGQGDTDTQYF.

This clone was picked up a small number of times. The chain has TRBV29-1 and TRBJ2-3; TRBD2 is a possible D gene (6 bases). CDR3 length: 14 residues. Trimming removed 3 bases at V and 7 bases at J, with 17 bases between. Germline CDR1 SQVTM, CDR2 ANQGSEA. CDR3 in amino acids: CSVEAGIGLNTQYF. CDR3 DNA: TGCAGCGTTGAGGCGGGGATTGGGTTGAATACGCAGTATTTT.

This clone was seen more than once but under ten times. The rearrangement joins TRBV28 to TRBJ2-2; TRBD2 aligns across 12 bases. The J segment lost 6 bases and the V segment lost 3 bases, leaving 8 bases of the junction unmatched. This CDR3 comprises 17 residues. Germline V gives CDR1 MDHEN, CDR2 SYDVKM. The CDR3 here is CASSFERLAGVSGELFF. The CDR3 DNA is TGTGCCAGCAGTTTCGAGCGACTAGCGGGAGTCTCCGGGGAGCTGTTTTTT. Full variable domain (rest looked up from reference TRBV28 and TRBJ2-2): DVKVTQSSRYLVKRTGEKVFLECVQDMDHENMFWYRQDPGLGLRLIYFSYDVKMKEKGDIPEGYSVSREKKERFSLILESASTNQTSMYLCASSFERLAGVSGELFFGEGSRLTVL.

The chain couples TRBV28 to TRBJ2-1; 7 bases align to TRBD1. Germline values: CDR1 MDHEN, CDR2 SYDVKM. The CDR3 runs 14 residues. The ends lost 7 bases at V and 1 base at J; junction bases unmatched: 4. In DNA, the CDR3 is TGTGCCAGCACCTGGACAGGTTCCTACAATGAGCAGTTCTTC. Translating it yields CASTWTGSYNEQFF.

The chain employs TRBV7-9 and TRBJ1-2; 7 positions agree with TRBD1. Germline V CDR1 and CDR2: SEHNR, FQNEAQ (reference sequence). Germline trimming cut 5 bases from V and 4 bases from J; bases unmatched to any gene: 4. The CDR3 contains 13 residues. The DNA of the CDR3 is TGTGCCAGCAGCGCGGGACAGTCCTATGGCTACACCTTC. The encoded protein is CASSAGQSYGYTF.

This clone has only a few counts. The chain joins TRBV25-1 to TRBJ2-2; D might be TRBD1 (5 bases). Trimming removed 5 bases from V and 1 base from J, with 8 bases in between. This CDR3 spans 14 amino acids. In germline, CDR1 is MGHDK, CDR2 SYGVNS. The CDR3 DNA is TGTGCCAGCAGTACGCAGGGGAACACCGGGGAGCTGTTTTTT. Translation: CASSTQGNTGELFF.

V is TRBV30 and J is TRBJ1-1; D is undetermined. Germline V gene sequence: CDR1 GTSNPN, CDR2 SVGIG (reference sequence). CDR3 length: 13 amino acids. Deletions cut 3 bases from V and 5 bases from J, with 13 bases between. This CDR3 reads CAWRLNLGTEAFF. DNA of the CDR3: TGTGCCTGGAGGTTAAACCTCGGGACTGAAGCTTTCTTT.

The chain is built from TRBV5-1 and TRBJ2-7, with a possible D match to TRBD2 (6 bases). The CDR3 has 19 residues. In germline, CDR1 is SGHRS, CDR2 YFSETQ. Trimming took 0 bases from V and 0 from J, leaving 22 bases between them. The CDR3 sequence is CASSLEFRGGSGSSYEQYF. CDR3 DNA sequence: TGCGCCAGCAGCTTGGAATTTAGGGGCGGTAGCGGAAGCTCCTACGAGCAGTACTTC.

The J gene is TRBJ1-4, the V gene TRBV27; 8 nucleotides agree with TRBD1. The CDR3 covers 14 residues. Germline CDR1 and CDR2: MNHEY and SMNVEV (reference sequence). V shed 3 bases and J 6 bases; nucleotides not matched to a gene: 3. CDR3 in DNA: TGTGCCAGCAGTTTCGCAGGGGGCGATGAAAAACTGTTTTTT. Its translation: CASSFAGGDEKLFF.

V is TRBV21-1 and J is TRBJ2-1; TRBD2, as called in the table, went unchecked against the DNA. TRBV21-1 is listed as a pseudogene. The CDR3 consists of 17 residues. In DNA form, the CDR3 reads TGTGCCAGCAGCAAAATCTCCGGGGGTGGCTCCTACAATGAGCAGTTCTTC. Protein sequence: CASSKISGGGSYNEQFF.

J is TRBJ2-7 and V is TRBV11-2; D is ambiguous. Germline CDR1 and CDR2: SGHAT and FQNNGV. V lost 1 base, J lost 4 bases, and 11 bases lay in between. There are 14 residues in the CDR3. Here the CDR3 DNA reads TGTGCCAGCAGCTTAGCGGCCGGAGAATACGAGCAGTACTTC. Encoded protein: CASSLAAGEYEQYF. The complete variable domain, with remaining parts taken from reference TRBV11-2 and TRBJ2-7, reads EAGVAQSPRYKIIEKRQSVAFWCNPISGHATLYWYQQILGQGPKLLIQFQNNGVVDDSQLPKDRFSAERLKGVDSTLKIQPAKLEDSAVYLCASSLAAGEYEQYFGPGTRLTVT.

The V gene is TRBV18, the J gene TRBJ1-2; tentatively, D is TRBD1 (6 bases). Germline V gene data show CDR1 as KGHSH and CDR2 as LQKENI. CDR3 length: 13 residues. V dropped 3 bases and J dropped 3 bases, with 8 bases sitting between them. The CDR3 nucleotides are TGTGCCAGCTCACCGGACAGTGACTATGGCTACACCTTC. It specifies CASSPDSDYGYTF. Filled out from reference TRBV18 and TRBJ1-2, the complete variable domain reads NAGVMQNPRHLVRRRGQEARLRCSPMKGHSHVYWYRQLPEEGLKFMVYLQKENIIDESGMPKERFSAEFPKEGPSILRIQQVVRGDSAAYFCASSPDSDYGYTFGSGTRLTVV.

This clone was counted only a few times. One junction end does not reproduce the germline sequence, and a read error may be involved. The V call is TRBV7-7, the J call TRBJ2-2; tentatively, D is TRBD2 (7 bases). The CDR3 totals 13 residues. The germline CDR1 and CDR2 sequences are SSHAT and FNYEAQ (reference sequence). The CDR3 loop is CASGVRGTGELFF. Written as DNA, the CDR3 is TGCGCAAGCGGGGTGAGGGGGACCGGGGAGCTGTTTTTT.

Only a few counts were recorded for this clone. The V and J genes are TRBV5-6 and TRBJ1-2, with D perhaps TRBD1 (5 bases). The CDR3 is 12 residues long. The V gene's germline CDR1 is SGHDT and CDR2 YYEEEE. Trimming cost V 5 bases and J 9 bases, with 14 bases left between them. The CDR3 region has the DNA TGTGCCAGCAGAGTCAACAGGAACAGCTACACCTTC. It is translated as CASRVNRNSYTF.

This clone was observed a few times. V is TRBV7-6 and J is TRBJ1-1; a weak D match, TRBD1 (6 bases). Trimming stripped 5 bases from V and 5 bases from J, with 12 bases between. Germline CDR1 is SGHVS and CDR2 is FNYEAQ. The CDR3 runs 13 residues. The chain's CDR3 is CASSQLQGTEAFF. The CDR3 DNA follows: TGTGCCAGCAGCCAACTACAGGGAACTGAAGCTTTCTTT.

This clone was seen only a few times. The J gene is TRBJ1-3, the V gene TRBV11-2; 7 bases align to TRBD1. There are 16 residues in the CDR3. Germline CDR1 and CDR2: SGHAT and FQNNGV. With 4 bases clipped from V and 0 bases from J, the junction kept 6 bases outside the gene matches. For the CDR3, the DNA is TGTGCCAGCAGCTCGACGACAGGGAGCTCTGGAAACACCATATATTTT. Protein sequence: CASSSTTGSSGNTIYF.

This chain uses TRBV5-3 with TRBJ2-3; 9 bases match TRBD2. TRBV5-3 carries the ORF label, with uncertain function. V gave up 0 bases and J gave up 1 base; unmatched junction bases: 9. This CDR3 region has 18 residues. The DNA for the CDR3 is TGTGCCAGAAGCTTGGGAGGTAGTCTAGCGGGGTGCACAGATACGCAGTATTTT. This gives the protein CARSLGGSLAGCTDTQYF.

This clone has a handful of counts. In this CDR3 the conserved last residue, phenylalanine or tryptophan, is missing, so a read error is likely. The V call is TRBV28, the J call TRBJ1-4, with TRBD1 matching 8 bases. This CDR3 spans 16 amino acids. CDR1 MDHEN and CDR2 SYDVKM come from the germline V gene. The CDR3 DNA is TGTGCAAGCAGTTTACACCAGGGGGCGATTGATGAAAAACTGTTTGTT. Translated: CASSLHQGAIDEKLFV.

At least ten counts were recorded for this clone. V usage is TRBV2 and J usage is TRBJ2-5; a possible D gene is TRBD1 (7 bases). V gave up 8 bases and J gave up 4 bases, with 17 bases separating them. The length of the CDR3 is 14 residues. From germline, CDR1 is SNHLY and CDR2 FYNNEI. The CDR3 region is CASGGTAVRETQYF. CDR3 nucleotides: TGTGCCAGCGGGGGGACAGCCGTCAGAGAGACCCAGTACTTC.

The chain is built from TRBV27 and TRBJ1-2; possible D gene TRBD1, 6 bases. Germline V gene lookup returns CDR1 MNHEY and CDR2 SMNVEV (reference sequence). The CDR3 is made up of 13 amino acids. V lost 5 bases to trimming and J lost 6 bases, with 13 bases between them. In DNA form, the CDR3 reads TGTGCCAGCAGTCATCCAGGGGTGGATGGCTACACCTTC. Amino acids: CASSHPGVDGYTF.

Notes on this clone: A junction boundary mismatches the germline segment, possibly from a read error. The genes are TRBV5-1 and TRBJ2-3, with D possibly matching TRBD2 (6 bases). Looked up from germline, CDR1 is SGHRS and CDR2 is YFSETQ. The CDR3 runs 15 residues. The CDR3, as DNA: TGCGCCAGCACCTCTAGCGAATTCGGCACAGATACGCCGTATTTT. It encodes CASTSSEFGTDTPYF.

The sample holds a few counts of this clone. The chain is built from TRBV13 and TRBJ2-3; no definite D call. The CDR3 totals 13 residues. Germline V gene lookup returns CDR1 PRHDT and CDR2 FYEKMQ (reference sequence). Trimming removed 4 bases at V and 2 bases at J, with 7 bases between. CDR3 in amino acids: CASSSYTTDTQYF. The CDR3 DNA follows: TGTGCCAGCAGCTCCTATACCACAGATACGCAGTATTTT.

This clone turned up a few times. The chain joins TRBV9 to TRBJ2-7; D is possibly TRBD1 (6 bases). Germline-derived CDR1 and CDR2 are SGDLS and YYNGEE. V was shortened by 4 bases and J by 3 bases, with 20 bases between the two germline ends. CDR3 length: 16 amino acids. CDR3 DNA sequence: TGTGCCAGCAGCCTTGGTGGGGGCAACCCCGACTACGAGCAGTACTTC. Residues: CASSLGGGNPDYEQYF.

The chain recombines TRBV4-1 with TRBJ2-7, with TRBD2 identical over 7 bases. V lost 1 base to trimming and J lost 2 bases; unmatched junction nucleotides: 2. The CDR3 sequence is 14 residues long. In germline, CDR1 is MGHRA, CDR2 YSYEKL. CDR3 region: CASSQGGGTYEQYF. The CDR3 coding sequence is TGCGCCAGCAGCCAAGGCGGGGGAACCTACGAGCAGTACTTC.

This clone came up a few times. The chain uses TRBV7-9 and TRBJ1-5, with D tentatively TRBD1 (6 bases). The germline gives CDR1 SEHNR, CDR2 FQNEAQ (reference sequence). The CDR3 spans 14 residues. Trimming stripped 5 bases from V and 2 bases from J, with 10 bases between. The CDR3 DNA is TGTGCCAGCAGCGGGGCAGGGGGCAATCAGCCCCAGCATTTT. Translation gives CASSGAGGNQPQHF.